Sequencing of this TCR beta chain was carried out in a study of OX40 agonist ivuxolimab in advanced cancers. Study as a whole: The patients' treatment was ivuxolimab, an agonistic anti-OX40 (CD134) antibody. Mean age approximately 55 years, range about 23 to 85; 82.7% male. Dose-escalation patients' cancers were hepatocellular carcinoma, melanoma, renal cell or head and neck cancer.

Sequencing was performed with immunoSEQ multiplex PCR; in TCRdb, only in-frame clones are kept and a portion is missing. Of roughly 70,000 clones in the sample, about 91% are singletons; the top ten hold approximately 2.3%. CDR3 length equals 13 residues. CDR1 is MNHEY, CDR2 SMNVEV, per germline (reference sequence). The V gene lost 5 bases and the J gene lost 4 bases, with 10 bases spanning the gap. The chain joins TRBV27 to TRBJ2-3; maybe TRBD1 (6 bases). This TCR was recovered from an adult with an advanced solid tumor such as melanoma, head and neck, liver or kidney cancer. This sample comprised CD4+ or CD8+ T cells sorted from blood, obtained in a trial of the OX40 agonist ivuxolimab. The CDR3 DNA sequence: TGTGCCAGCAGTACACAGGGAGCAGATACGCAGTATTTT. Amino acid sequence: CASSTQGADTQYF.